This T cell receptor beta chain was recorded in a study of spatial heterogeneity in lung cancer. As for the study in general: Each distinct TCR and UMI combination averaged more than ten appearances in raw reads.

TCRdb independently ran MiXCR on the 5' RACE reads; one entry per CDR3 protein. In the table there are approximately 40,000 distinct CDR3 sequences, roughly 13% of which are singletons. Time point noted: sample taken at primary tumor resection. Frozen PBMC, nontumor lung or tumor provided whole RNA, which was sequenced unsorted. Donors were 72 untreated early-stage non-small cell lung cancer patients. The TCR sequence derives from a male donor with early-stage non-small cell lung cancer. Sequences were derived from PBMCs, sampled at surgery.

The CDR3 DNA sequence: TGTGCCATCAGTGAGGTGACTAGCGGGAGGCAAGAGACCCAGTACTTC. It yields the protein CAISEVTSGRQETQYF. V usage is TRBV10-3 and J usage is TRBJ2-5, with TRBD2 matching 13 bases. V shed 2 bases, J shed 2 bases, and the junction held 2 bases outside the gene matches. The CDR3 has 16 amino acids. Germline CDR1 reads ENHRY; CDR2 reads SYGVKD.